The rows below give T cell receptor beta chains drawn from one sample of a study of Graves' ophthalmopathy and Graves' hyperthyroidism. TCRdb called the multiplex PCR reads again in MiXCR, with one record for every CDR3 protein. Of about 160,000 distinct CDR3 sequences listed, 30% to 45% are singletons. Sequences were obtained from peripheral blood. The receptors here all came from a man between 25 and 39 years old with Graves' ophthalmopathy. Each CDR3 is given with its conserved first and last residue. Each record gives: clone size, D gene, J gene, V gene, CDR3 protein, CDR3 DNA. D genes are given only for firm matches. The size of a clone is reported for some rows only, either as once, few or many, or as a class for expanded clones.

>-|-|TRBJ1-2|TRBV10-3
CAIGNRLTNYGYTF
TGTGCCATAGGGAATCGATTGACTAACTATGGCTACACCTTC
>many|TRBD2|TRBJ2-3|TRBV28
CASGTSGTADTQYF
TGTGCCAGTGGGACTAGCGGGACGGCAGATACGCAGTATTTT
>-|-|TRBJ1-1|TRBV2
CASSDRGVRAFF
TGTGCCAGCAGTGACAGAGGGGTTAGAGCTTTCTTT
>-|TRBD2|TRBJ2-4|TRBV29-1
CSVEWSPRSGGQYF
TGCAGCGTTGAGTGGTCACCGCGGAGCGGGGGGCAGTACTTC
>few|TRBD2|TRBJ2-7|TRBV28
CASSPILGGGGYEQYF
TGTGCCAGCAGTCCCATCCTCGGGGGGGGCGGTTACGAGCAGTACTTC
>many|-|TRBJ1-1|TRBV5-1
CASSLEMGQSTEAFF
TGCGCCAGCAGCTTGGAGATGGGGCAGAGCACTGAAGCTTTCTTT
>many|TRBD1|TRBJ2-7|TRBV27
CASSPRDRIYEQYF
TGTGCCAGCAGTCCCCGGGACAGGATCTACGAGCAGTACTTC
>-|-|TRBJ1-6|TRBV28
CASSLGRQNSPLHF
TGTGCCAGCAGTTTGGGCAGGCAGAATTCACCCCTCCACTTT
>-|-|TRBJ1-5|TRBV12-3/TRBV12-4
CASSFGIGNQPQHF
TGTGCCAGCAGTTTCGGAATAGGCAATCAGCCCCAGCATTTT
>many|TRBD2|TRBJ2-3|TRBV11-3
CASSFWTSGWGTDTQYF
TGTGCCAGCAGCTTCTGGACTAGCGGGTGGGGCACAGATACGCAGTATTTT
>many|-|TRBJ2-7|TRBV29-1
CSVDGTYPSYEQYF
TGCAGCGTTGACGGGACATATCCCAGCTACGAGCAGTACTTC
>many|-|TRBJ2-5|TRBV28
CASSSQETQYF
TGTGCCAGCAGCTCCCAAGAGACCCAGTACTTC
>many|-|TRBJ1-5|TRBV12-3/TRBV12-4
CASINRDDPWSNQPQHF
TGTGCCAGCATCAACCGGGACGACCCCTGGAGCAATCAGCCCCAGCATTTT
>many|-|TRBJ2-7|TRBV30
CAWTTDGYYEQYF
TGTGCCTGGACCACGGACGGATACTACGAGCAGTACTTC
>-|-|TRBJ2-5|TRBV12-3/TRBV12-4
CASQRTYQETQYF
TGTGCCAGCCAGCGGACTTACCAAGAGACCCAGTACTTC
>-|-|TRBJ1-5|TRBV6-5
CASSYSGNGNQPQHF
TGTGCCAGCAGTTACTCGGGTAACGGCAATCAGCCCCAGCATTTT
>-|TRBD1|TRBJ1-1|TRBV6-1
CASRPRDRGLVAFF
TGTGCCAGCAGACCCCGCGACAGGGGTTTGGTAGCTTTCTTT
>many|-|TRBJ2-5|TRBV30
CAWRGSLETQYF
TGTGCCTGGAGGGGCTCCCTTGAGACCCAGTACTTC
>once|TRBD2|TRBJ2-7|TRBV6-2/TRBV6-3
CASSEGAGPFYEQYF
TGTGCCAGCAGTGAGGGAGCGGGACCTTTCTACGAGCAGTACTTC
>-|-|TRBJ2-7|TRBV7-8
CASQEHGGPYEQYF
TGTGCCAGCCAAGAACATGGGGGCCCCTACGAGCAGTACTTC
>many|TRBD2|TRBJ2-4|TRBV6-5
CATHISGSRNIQYF
TGTGCCACTCACATCAGCGGGAGTCGCAACATTCAGTACTTC
>many|-|TRBJ2-7|TRBV12-3/TRBV12-4
CASSSDYEQYF
TGTGCCAGCAGTTCCGACTACGAGCAGTACTTC
>-|-|TRBJ1-1|TRBV7-8
CASSLGARGNTEAFF
TGTGCCAGCAGCTTAGGTGCCAGGGGAAACACTGAAGCTTTCTTT
>-|-|TRBJ1-1|TRBV6-1
CASSPRWRNTEAFF
TGTGCCAGCAGCCCCCGGTGGAGGAACACTGAAGCTTTCTTT
>-|-|TRBJ1-6|TRBV12-3/TRBV12-4
CASSLGTGQRGSPLHF
TGTGCCAGCAGTTTGGGCACAGGGCAGCGGGGTTCACCCCTCCACTTT
>-|-|TRBJ1-1|TRBV11-2
CASSIGSVMNTEAFF
TGTGCCAGCAGCATAGGGTCGGTCATGAACACTGAAGCTTTCTTT
>-|-|TRBJ2-5|TRBV29-1
CSVDSYGTQYF
TGCAGCGTTGACTCCTATGGGACCCAGTACTTC
>-|TRBD1|TRBJ1-1|TRBV28
CASSPTGTGIAEAFF
TGTGCCAGCAGTCCAACCGGGACAGGGATCGCTGAAGCTTTCTTT
>many|-|TRBJ2-5|TRBV6-2/TRBV6-3
CATAGVQETQYF
TGTGCCACCGCAGGGGTACAAGAGACCCAGTACTTC